This T cell receptor beta chain was recorded in a study of cytomegalovirus exposure and HLA in healthy donors (dated by TCRdb to the late 2010s). Broadly, across the study: According to an earlier analysis of 587 of the donors, about 179 million T cells yielded 117 million unique TCR beta sequences and roughly 280 Gb of sequence data. In a later analysis, previously published TCR beta repertoires from 670 or so donors were re-analyzed and high-resolution HLA genotyping was added so that TCR occurrence patterns could be studied. Several DR-DQ haplotypes were treated as single units for association and clustering because of strong linkage in the cohort. The number of typed donors differed by locus: about 629-640 for A, B, C, DRB1 and DQB1; 500 to 550 for DQA1; some 590 for DPA1; and approximately 450 for DPB1. To decide whether each TCR beta V gene segment behaved as functional or pseudogenic, an earlier analysis of some 600 of the donors relied on high-throughput TCR beta sequencing. The study was designed to test whether signatures of past pathogen exposure could be identified by cataloging public T cell receptors. The T cell repertoires of under 700 subjects were profiled by immunosequencing and related to cytomegalovirus serostatus. Of the 350 to 450 genotyped donors, around 81% fell in the genetic ancestry cluster associated with self-reported Caucasian donors. An early release covering approximately 600 HLA-typed donors comprised approximately 290 gigabases of sequencing data and about 90 million unique TCR sequences. Rather than drawing on any new phenotypic data, the later analysis identified candidate immune exposures from TCR beta sequences and the way those sequences occurred across donors. Besides the first cohort of around 700 subjects, a separate validation cohort made up of 120 different subjects was used. Across around 400 genotyped donors of the cohort, an average of about 240,000 unique TCR beta nucleotide sequences per donor were sequenced, and 15% to 20% of those sequences were non-productive. Alongside the repertoire data, information on donor age, sex, ethnicity and CMV serostatus was compiled. HLA typing covered class I and class II loci at four-digit resolution. To predict cytomegalovirus infection status, the study brought together high-throughput TCR immunosequencing, statistical association of individual TCRs with disease status, and machine learning. All discovery cohort repertoires had been generated on a single sequencing platform. In a later genetic analysis, genome-wide SNP genotypes for about 65% of the 666 donors were used, and that subset was treated as a discovery cohort. Here is what the overall study found, with its caveats: Most TCR sequences were observed very rarely across donors, whereas some public TCRs were present in many individuals. According to a later genetic analysis, donors in an Asian-associated ancestry cluster had fewer N-insertions in productive TCRs than the approximately 630-donor mean. Because HLA typing was missing for some donors at each locus, association tests included only the typed subset. The classifier was reported to diagnose cytomegalovirus status with high specificity and sensitivity in both the original cohort and the validation cohort. In vitro tests confirmed that a few of the cytomegalovirus-associated TCR beta chains recognize cytomegalovirus antigens. In a later analysis, about 16,000 TCR beta sequences were associated with specific HLA alleles at a false discovery rate of 0.05. The sequencing pipeline was judged likely to have produced a cluster of highly shared sequence variants as a technical artifact. In a later analysis, the rate of TCR association differed among HLA loci, with DRB1 alleles having the most associated TCRs and HLA-C alleles having the fewest. V-gene and J-gene trimming of TCR beta chains was associated with a missense DCLRE1C variant in a later genetic analysis, and the association was replicated in an independent cohort. A further reported finding was that TCR beta sequences accurately predicted the HLA-A and HLA-B alleles for most subjects in the first cohort. In this cohort, only TCR beta chains were sequenced, and detectable features were limited by the absence of alpha or paired-chain data. In a later analysis, HLA-associated TCR beta chains were found to be more clonally expanded and to have lower generation probabilities than equally common non-associated chains. A later analysis reported that several top co-occurrence clusters appeared linked to parvovirus B19, influenza, CMV and Epstein-Barr virus. Some IMGT-functional V segments, including TRBV6-2 and TRBV6-3, could not be told apart with the 87-base-pair reads, so those segments were excluded. A later analysis found that most CMV-associated TCR beta chains appeared HLA-restricted, with HLA associations seemingly driven largely by CMV exposure. The presence/absence analyses assumed that sequencing depth was roughly uniform across donors, and that assumption may not be true. It was suggested by the authors that the approach could potentially be generalized to other disease states and immunological phenotypes. Correlated functional status among segregating V segments might be attributable to linkage disequilibrium, but an unknown experimental factor could not be ruled out. The earlier analysis of almost 600 of the donors excluded roughly 16 rarely observed V segments, including chromosome 9 orphons, because counts were too low. Immune exposure information for the cohort was limited to CMV serostatus. When HLA alleles, especially DR and DQ, strongly co-occurred, TCR associations were difficult to assign to individual alleles. In the study, approximately 150 TCR beta chains were listed as associated with cytomegalovirus. An earlier analysis of several hundred of the donors showed that most TCR beta V segments appeared in productive rearrangements either about 90% or about 30% of the time, which broadly matched IMGT annotations.

CDR1 and CDR2 were assigned from the germline V gene as SQVTM and ANQGSEA. The junction carries 13 bases between V and J, which are trimmed by 6 bases and 2 bases respectively. The CDR3 sequence holds 14 residues, the cysteine and phenylalanine included. Left in the record is the CDR3 DNA by itself, 42 bases read in frame from the first base. The library was built by means of the immunoSEQ multiplex PCR assay. For the multiplex PCR, a mixture combining 60 forward primers for TCR Vbeta segments and 13 reverse primers for TCR Jbeta segments was used. The CDR3 region of rearranged TCR beta genes was amplified from genomic DNA by a multiplex PCR assay. The Illumina HiSeq System was used to sequence the amplified TCR beta libraries as 87-base-pair reads. The source study handled its data this way. A later analysis counted tens of millions of unique TCR beta chains across the 666 repertoires, and some 12 million of these chains were shared by at least two donors. To remove PCR and sequencing errors, raw reads were error-corrected and collapsed into unique sequences using a nearest-neighbor algorithm that merged closely related sequences. V, D and J gene segments were assigned by aligning CDR3 sequences to IMGT reference sequences. For a sequence to be retained, a match of at least six nucleotides to both a V gene segment and a J gene segment was required. A rearrangement was called productive if the CDR3 had no stop codons and remained in frame with V and J, and every other rearrangement was called non-productive. Following IMGT convention, CDR3 was defined as the stretch from the second conserved V-encoded cysteine to the conserved J-encoded phenylalanine. Sequences without an unambiguous match to a single V gene segment were excluded from the earlier analysis of several hundred of the donors. In an earlier analysis of approximately 610 of the donors, V segments were called functional above 56.7% productive rearrangements and were called segregating when the between-donor standard deviation exceeded 5%. A statistical classification framework was developed to diagnose cytomegalovirus status using the catalog of TCR beta chain sequences. In a later analysis, TCR nucleotide sequences were compared against IMGT/GENE-DB human TR gene sequences so that V and J genes could be assigned. The TCRdist pipeline was used in a later analysis to assign CDR3 sequences and most-parsimonious VDJ recombination scenarios. In a later analysis, each TCR beta chain was defined by its CDR3 amino acid sequence together with its V-gene family, and reads lacking a unique V-gene family were excluded. As a way to deal with suspected cross-contamination and a sequencing artifact, a later analysis dropped 450 to 600 nucleotide sequences that were highly shared and had low generation probability. In a later analysis, a clonal expansion index was calculated for each public chain from normalized within-repertoire ranks of inferred template counts. A later analysis computed generation probabilities with a VDJ recombination model fitted to out-of-frame rearrangements, and checked the results against IGoR. A later analysis scored TCR-TCR, TCR-HLA and TCR-CMV co-occurrence with hypergeometric tests, applying a repertoire-size bias correction to TCR pairs. In a later analysis, false discovery rates were estimated by permuting HLA or CMV assignments 20 times. In a later analysis, co-occurring TCRs were grouped with DBSCAN, and TCRdist sequence similarity was added when clustering was performed within HLA-allele-positive subsets. Co-occurrence clustering excluded repertoires with fewer than 30,000 or more than 120,000 public chains, plus five with anomalous nucleotide sharing. In TCRdb, the immuneACCESS table is reduced to in-frame sequences with V and J assigned. These tables do not hold every clone; where another copy was compared, an unresolved V gene accounts for under half, and the others remain unexplained. V and J calls plus clone size are reproduced from that table; the DNA served to infer D and trimming. The sample includes 170,000 or so clones, with over 70% observed a single time. The top ten hold 3.1% of the sample.

The cohort comprised 550 to 700 healthy bone marrow donors. All cohort members were sampled while nominally healthy, although unrecorded immune exposures were likely present. The donor was CMV seropositive and belonged to the group of a few hundred seropositive cohort members. Every donor gave a peripheral blood sample, and the peripheral blood mononuclear cells from that sample were used for TCR beta sequencing. Genomic DNA extraction from the blood cell samples was performed with the Qiagen DNeasy Blood Extraction Kit. This clone was seen a single time. No antigen is known for it. The record has no base qualities; no much larger clone is one base away.

The chain employs TRBV29-1 and TRBJ1-4; 6 matching bases give a weak D call of TRBD1. Sequencing was done on a sample of PBMCs. This TCR was sampled from a woman aged 45-65 years in good health and CMV-seropositive. The nucleotides read TGCAGCGTCGACAAGGGGGGGACTAATGAAAAACTGTTTTTT. Its translation is CSVDKGGTNEKLFF.